The rows below give T cell receptor beta chains drawn from one sample of a study of PD-L1 blockade in urothelial cancer. The data were produced by immunoSEQ multiplex PCR, yet TCRdb's version contains in-frame clones alone and is incomplete. The table lists 90,000 to 100,000 clones, almost 90% of them singletons. Specimen: PBMCs, collected around atezolizumab (anti-PD-L1) treatment. These receptors originate from a man aged 60 to 75 with urothelial cancer. CDR3s include the opening cysteine and the closing phenylalanine or tryptophan. Each record gives: clone size, J gene, D gene, V gene, CDR3 DNA, CDR3 protein. The D gene is left open where the match is weak. The size of a clone is reported for some rows only, either as once, few or many, or as a class for expanded clones.

size: once; J: TRBJ2-1; D: TRBD2; V: TRBV7-2; DNA: TGTGCCAGCAGCTTAGGACTAGCGGGGGAGCAGTTCTTC; CDR3: CASSLGLAGEQFF
size: NA; J: TRBJ2-3; D: NA; V: TRBV28; DNA: TGTGCCAGCAGGGGAGGTCGGCCAGATACGCAGTATTTT; CDR3: CASRGGRPDTQYF
size: NA; J: TRBJ1-2; D: NA; V: TRBV7-3; DNA: TGTGCCAGCAGTGAGCCCACTAACTATGGCTACACCTTC; CDR3: CASSEPTNYGYTF
size: NA; J: TRBJ1-5; D: TRBD1; V: TRBV15; DNA: TGTGCCACCAGCAGAGATTTTAGGGGACAGAGAGCTGGGAATCAGCCCCAGCATTTT; CDR3: CATSRDFRGQRAGNQPQHF
size: NA; J: TRBJ2-6; D: NA; V: TRBV6-1; DNA: TGTGCCAGCAGTGACCCCCAGTCCTCTGGGGCCAACGTCCTGACTTTC; CDR3: CASSDPQSSGANVLTF
size: once; J: TRBJ2-1; D: TRBD1; V: TRBV5-5; DNA: TGTGCCAGCAGCTTGTACAGGGGTGAGCAGTTCTTC; CDR3: CASSLYRGEQFF
size: NA; J: TRBJ2-3; D: TRBD2; V: TRBV7-2; DNA: TGTGCCAGCAGCTTTAGCGGGGAGGGGAAGGATACGCAGTATTTT; CDR3: CASSFSGEGKDTQYF
size: NA; J: TRBJ2-1; D: TRBD2; V: TRBV18; DNA: TGTGCCAGCTCACCAGTTAGCGGGGGGCCAACGCGCTCTTACAATGAGCAGTTCTTC; CDR3: CASSPVSGGPTRSYNEQFF
size: once; J: TRBJ2-3; D: TRBD1; V: TRBV7-2; DNA: TGTGCCAGCAGCCCGCCATGGACAGGGTCTTATACGCAGTATTTT; CDR3: CASSPPWTGSYTQYF
size: NA; J: TRBJ1-3; D: NA; V: TRBV5-4; DNA: TGTGCCAGCAGCTTGGAGCGGAGTTTTAGCTCTGGAAACACCATATATTTT; CDR3: CASSLERSFSSGNTIYF
size: NA; J: TRBJ2-7; D: TRBD1; V: TRBV6-1; DNA: TGTGCCAGCAGTGAAGGACAGGGGGCATTCTACGAGCAGTACTTC; CDR3: CASSEGQGAFYEQYF
size: few; J: TRBJ2-7; D: TRBD2; V: TRBV5-1; DNA: TGCGCCAGCAGCTGGGGACTAGGCCGACGGGGGGTCCCCTACGAGCAGTACTTC; CDR3: CASSWGLGRRGVPYEQYF
size: NA; J: TRBJ2-5; D: NA; V: TRBV5-8; DNA: TGTGCCAGCAGACTCCAGGGGTCGGAGACCCAGTACTTC; CDR3: CASRLQGSETQYF
size: once; J: TRBJ2-3; D: TRBD2; V: TRBV9; DNA: TGTGCCAGCAGCCCACGGACTAGCGGGAACACAGATACGCAGTATTTT; CDR3: CASSPRTSGNTDTQYF
size: NA; J: TRBJ1-4; D: NA; V: TRBV2; DNA: TGTGCCAGCATTGGGAGACGGGAGGGGAATGAAAAACTGTTTTTT; CDR3: CASIGRREGNEKLFF
size: NA; J: TRBJ2-6; D: NA; V: TRBV27; DNA: TGTGCCAGCTACGGGCAGGGTTTAGGAGTTGGGGCCAACGTCCTGACTTTC; CDR3: CASYGQGLGVGANVLTF
size: NA; J: TRBJ2-6; D: TRBD1; V: TRBV30; DNA: TGTGCCTGGATGGGACAGGGAGCCGGGGCCAACGTCCTGACTTTC; CDR3: CAWMGQGAGANVLTF
size: once; J: TRBJ1-1; D: NA; V: TRBV2; DNA: TGTGCCAGCAGTGACCTGGGACTTCAGAACACTGAAGCTTTCTTT; CDR3: CASSDLGLQNTEAFF
size: NA; J: TRBJ2-3; D: TRBD2; V: TRBV4-3; DNA: TGCGCCAGCAGCCAAGATATGCCTAGCGGGGGGGGTGATACGCAGTATTTT; CDR3: CASSQDMPSGGGDTQYF
size: once; J: TRBJ1-2; D: NA; V: TRBV28; DNA: TGTGCCAGCAGCCCGGCGGGGGTCTCTGGCTACACCTTC; CDR3: CASSPAGVSGYTF
size: NA; J: TRBJ1-1; D: TRBD1; V: TRBV2; DNA: TGTGCCAGCAGTGATGGGATCAGGACAGGGGCTGCTTTCTTT; CDR3: CASSDGIRTGAAFF
size: NA; J: TRBJ2-7; D: TRBD2; V: TRBV15; DNA: TGTGCCACCAGCAGAGATGACGGCGGGAGTGGGTACGAGCAGTACTTC; CDR3: CATSRDDGGSGYEQYF